One sample yielded the 17 T cell receptor beta chains listed below, sequenced in a study of sequential checkpoint blockade in melanoma. The treatment here: randomized to nivolumab then ipilimumab (arm A) or the reverse (arm B). TCRdb keeps only in-frame clones here, not all; method: immunoSEQ multiplex PCR. Of tens of thousands of clones listed, 80% are singletons. The material was CD8+ T cells sorted from blood (inferred from file names), obtained from a patient given nivolumab and ipilimumab in sequence. These receptors were obtained from a human donor with melanoma.

The V gene is TRBV6-6, the J gene TRBJ2-7, with a weak D call TRBD1 (7 bases). Germline V gives CDR1 MNHNY, CDR2 SVGAGI (reference sequence). This CDR3 is 14 amino acids long. V lost 2 bases to trimming and J lost 1 base, with 9 bases between them. CDR3 nucleotides: TGTGCCAGCAGTTACCAGGGGGGATCCTACGAGCAGTACTTC. Protein product: CASSYQGGSYEQYF.

The chain has TRBV27 and TRBJ2-3; 7 bases fit TRBD1. Trimming took 5 bases from V and 1 from J; bases not matched to a gene: 9. Germline-derived CDR1 and CDR2 are MNHEY and SMNVEV (reference sequence). There are 16 residues in the CDR3. The CDR3 region is CASSPQQGLGTDTQYF. The CDR3 nucleotides are TGTGCCAGCAGTCCCCAACAGGGGTTGGGCACAGATACGCAGTATTTT.

The chain carries TRBV14 and TRBJ1-1; D is unclear. Germline CDR1 is SGHDN and CDR2 is FVKESK. CDR3 length equals 13 residues. Between the trimmed V and J ends, which lost 0 bases and 4 bases, there was a span of 6 bases. The CDR3 DNA reads as TGTGCCAGCAGCCAAGACATTTCCACTGAAGCTTTCTTT. Translating it yields CASSQDISTEAFF.

The chain has TRBV7-9 and TRBJ2-1; TRBD1 matches at 8 bases. Germline CDR1 reads SEHNR; CDR2 reads FQNEAQ (reference sequence). CDR3 length equals 16 residues. Trimming removed 1 base from V and 0 bases from J; junction bases left unmatched: 2. CDR3 amino acids: CASSLGTGFSYNEQFF. The CDR3 nucleotides are TGTGCCAGCAGCTTAGGGACAGGGTTCTCCTACAATGAGCAGTTCTTC.

The chain combines TRBV27 with TRBJ2-7, with D possibly TRBD1 on 6 matching bases. The CDR3 sequence is 13 residues long. V lost 2 bases, J lost 3 bases, and 8 bases lay in between. Germline V gene sequence: CDR1 MNHEY, CDR2 SMNVEV (reference sequence). The CDR3 protein is CASSLEGGYEQYF. In nucleotides, the CDR3 is TGTGCCAGCAGTTTAGAAGGGGGCTACGAGCAGTACTTC.

The chain uses TRBV19 and TRBJ2-7; 9 bases align to TRBD1. Germline CDR1 LNHDA, CDR2 SQIVND (reference sequence). V trimming: 4 bases; J trimming: 4 bases; junction bases outside the gene matches: 8. CDR3 length equals 15 residues. This CDR3 reads CASSTWDRAPYEQYF. CDR3 DNA: TGTGCCAGTAGTACCTGGGACAGGGCCCCATACGAGCAGTACTTC.

The V and J genes are TRBV6-4 and TRBJ2-1; 11 bases match TRBD2. The germline CDR1 and CDR2 sequences are MRHNA and SNTAGT. The CDR3 consists of 14 residues. With 1 base clipped from V and 10 bases from J, the junction kept 3 bases outside the gene matches. CDR3 in amino acids: CASSDFGLAGEQFF. The DNA of the CDR3 is TGTGCCAGCAGTGACTTTGGACTAGCGGGCGAGCAGTTCTTC.

The rearrangement joins TRBV4-1 to TRBJ2-7; 12 bases fit TRBD2. The CDR3 is 15 amino acids. V shed 3 bases and J 1 base; nucleotides not matched to a gene: 1. In germline, CDR1 is MGHRA, CDR2 YSYEKL. CDR3 sequence (DNA): TGCGCCAGCAGCCATACTAGCGGGAGGTCCTACGAGCAGTACTTC. The encoded protein is CASSHTSGRSYEQYF.

This clone was seen a single time. The chain uses TRBV2 and TRBJ1-5; D is uncertain. The CDR3 is 12 amino acids. V was cut by 7 bases and J by 5 bases, with 9 bases left in between. Germline V CDR1 and CDR2: SNHLY, FYNNEI. This CDR3 reads CASTDSDQPQHF. The CDR3 bases are TGTGCCAGCACGGACTCTGATCAGCCCCAGCATTTT.

This chain joins TRBV6-5 and TRBJ1-1; the match to TRBD1 covers 8 bases. The CDR3 totals 14 residues. Germline CDR1 reads MNHEY; CDR2 reads SVGAGI. The trim removed 5 bases at V and 0 bases at J, leaving 2 bases unmatched. CDR3 residues: CASSTGGMNTEAFF. The CDR3, as DNA: TGTGCCAGCAGTACAGGGGGAATGAACACTGAAGCTTTCTTT.

The chain carries TRBV10-3 and TRBJ2-5; 7 positions match TRBD2. V shed 2 bases and J 4 bases; nucleotides not matched to a gene: 4. The germline CDR1 and CDR2 sequences are ENHRY and SYGVKD. The CDR3 consists of 14 residues. The CDR3 spells CAISERGGLETQYF. CDR3 DNA: TGTGCCATCAGTGAGCGGGGAGGGTTAGAGACCCAGTACTTC.

J is TRBJ2-7 and V is TRBV7-8; perhaps TRBD1 as D (6 bases). Germline CDR1 reads SGHVS; CDR2 reads FQNEAQ. The V and J ends lost 5 bases and 6 bases respectively, with 17 bases between them. CDR3 length: 14 amino acids. The DNA for the CDR3 is TGTGCCAGCAGCGAAGAAGCAGGGGCGGTCGAGCAGTACTTC. This gives the protein CASSEEAGAVEQYF.

CDR3 region: CASSLASGRAVSDTQYF. The DNA of the CDR3 is TGTGCCAGCAGCTTGGCAAGCGGGAGGGCCGTATCAGATACGCAGTATTTT. The genes are TRBV5-4 and TRBJ2-3; TRBD2 matches 10 bases. Germline V gene lookup returns CDR1 SGHNT and CDR2 YYREEE (reference sequence). This CDR3 is 17 amino acids long. J lost 4 bases, V lost 0 bases, and 8 bases had no gene match.

The chain uses TRBV10-3 and TRBJ2-5, with 9 positions matching TRBD2. With V trimmed by 0 bases and J by 1 base, 3 bases remained unmatched. CDR1 and CDR2 from the germline V gene are ENHRY and SYGVKD. The CDR3 is 16 residues long. This CDR3 reads CAISESRGGGQETQYF. Written as DNA, the CDR3 is TGTGCCATCAGTGAGTCCCGCGGGGGGGGCCAAGAGACCCAGTACTTC.

V gene TRBV19 combines with J gene TRBJ1-1, with D possibly being TRBD1 (5 bases). In germline, CDR1 is LNHDA, CDR2 SQIVND (reference sequence). The CDR3 spans 13 residues. Trimming shortened V by 3 bases and J by 4 bases, and 9 bases separated the two germline ends. In DNA, the CDR3 is TGTGCCAGTAGTATCGGCGGGGGCACTGAAGCTTTCTTT. Protein: CASSIGGGTEAFF.

This chain connects TRBV19 to TRBJ2-7; 10 bases agree with TRBD1. The CDR3 is made up of 15 amino acids. The V gene's germline CDR1 is LNHDA and CDR2 SQIVND (reference sequence). The ends lost 5 bases at V and 6 bases at J; junction bases unmatched: 10. CDR3 DNA sequence: TGTGCCAGTAGTCCGCCGGGACAGGGGAAGGGCGAGCAGTACTTC. It translates to CASSPPGQGKGEQYF.

This chain joins TRBV19 and TRBJ2-2; TRBD1 matches 9 bases. Germline V lookup: CDR1 LNHDA, CDR2 SQIVND (reference sequence). CDR3 length: 15 residues. J gave up 4 bases and V 5 bases, and 5 bases lay outside the gene matches. The CDR3 loop reads CASSPRTGVTGELFF. The CDR3 DNA follows: TGTGCCAGTAGTCCACGGACAGGGGTCACCGGGGAGCTGTTTTTT.